The source of this TCR beta chain is a study of blood T cell repertoires in COVID-19. Turning to the study itself: Samples representing acute and convalescent COVID-19 were sourced from the United States, Italy and Spain.

J gave up 3 bases and V 5 bases, and 8 bases lay outside the gene matches. The CDR3 is 16 amino acids. Looked up from germline, CDR1 is SEHNR and CDR2 is FQNEAQ (reference sequence). This clone was counted a few times. The authors' processing: Researchers report that nucleated cell counts were estimated from reference gene primer amplification. TCRdb's copy holds only in-frame clones and misses some; the assay was immunoSEQ multiplex PCR. The V and J calls and clone size were taken over from that table, and D and trimming were inferred from the DNA. Found here are fewer than 250,000 clones, under 90% of them singletons; the top ten hold nearly 4.5%.

The V gene is TRBV7-9, the J gene TRBJ1-2; 11 nucleotides align to TRBD1. Sequenced: peripheral blood. The receptor was isolated from a man aged 50-59 years with acute or convalescent COVID-19. The CDR3 region is CASSPGQGALYYGYTF. The CDR3 DNA is TGTGCCAGCAGCCCCGGACAGGGGGCTCTGTACTATGGCTACACCTTC.